These T cell receptor beta chains were read from a single sample in a study of blood T cell repertoires in COVID-19. The repertoire was sequenced with immunoSEQ multiplex PCR; TCRdb's copy has only in-frame clones and lacks some. Of around 320,000 clones detected, over 90% appear once; the ten largest clones hold roughly 3.6%. Sequencing was carried out using PBMCs or T cells enriched from blood (not recorded which). All receptors come from a woman between 25 and 40 years old who had been exposed to COVID-19. CDR3s include the opening cysteine and the closing phenylalanine or tryptophan. Each record gives: J gene, V gene, clone size, D gene, CDR3 DNA, CDR3 protein. A D gene is named only where the DNA matches it firmly. Clone size is shown for a subset of rows, as once, few, many or a class of expanded clone.

>TRBJ1-2|TRBV5-6|.|TRBD1
TGTGCCAGCAGCATACAGGACAGGGGGCGGGGTGGCTACACCTTC
CASSIQDRGRGGYTF
>TRBJ2-1|TRBV5-1|.|.
TGCGCCAGCAGCTTGGAGATCCTCAGGGGGGAGGACAATGAGCAGTTCTTC
CASSLEILRGEDNEQFF
>TRBJ2-3|TRBV7-2|.|TRBD1
TGTGCCAGCAGCCCACCCTTCGGACAGGGTCTTACAGATACGCAGTATTTT
CASSPPFGQGLTDTQYF
>TRBJ1-3|TRBV25-1|few|.
TGTGCCAGCAGTGAAGGCGGGATTTCCTCTGGAAACACCATATATTTT
CASSEGGISSGNTIYF
>TRBJ2-1|TRBV18|.|.
TGTGCCAGCTCACTCGGGGTGCTCTACAATGAGCAGTTCTTC
CASSLGVLYNEQFF
>TRBJ2-1|TRBV2|.|.
TGTGCCAGCATCCTACTAGCAAATGAGCAGTTCTTC
CASILLANEQFF
>TRBJ1-2|TRBV11-2|.|.
TGTGCCAGCAGACCGGGGAGTCTGGTATTTGGCTACACCTTC
CASRPGSLVFGYTF
>TRBJ1-2|TRBV19|.|.
TGTGCCAGACCTCAAATCCGGAGGTATGGCTACACCTTC
CARPQIRRYGYTF
>TRBJ1-1|TRBV4-2|once|TRBD1
TGTGCCAGCAGGTATAAAGTCGGGACAGGGGCCAAGAACACTGAAGCTTTCTTT
CASRYKVGTGAKNTEAFF
>TRBJ1-1|TRBV6-5|.|TRBD1
TGTGCCAGCAGTTACTCGTGGACAGGGAACACTGAAGCTTTCTTT
CASSYSWTGNTEAFF
>TRBJ2-7|TRBV6-4|.|TRBD2
TGTGCCAGCAGTGCGGACGGGGGGACCAGCTCCTACGAGCAGTACTTC
CASSADGGTSSYEQYF
>TRBJ2-3|TRBV6-5|.|.
TGTGCCAGCTCCTCTTGGGGTCAGGGAACGCAGTATTTT
CASSSWGQGTQYF
>TRBJ2-5|TRBV5-1|.|.
TGCGCCAGCAGCTTGGCGGAGCCAGCAGAGACCCAGTACTTC
CASSLAEPAETQYF
>TRBJ1-5|TRBV6-1|.|TRBD1
TGTGCCAGCAGTGAGGACAGGCCGAATCAGCCCCAGCATTTT
CASSEDRPNQPQHF